The next 25 T cell receptor beta chains were all read from a single sample in a study of T-cell memory formation after mild COVID-19. TCRdb reanalysed the 5' RACE reads using MiXCR and keeps one entry per CDR3 protein. The profile shows about 610,000 distinct CDR3 sequences, 15% to 20% of them singletons. Sequencing was done on a sample of PBMCs or a T cell subset sorted from them (not recorded which). These receptors originate from an adult woman who had mild COVID-19 (a few samples of this study predate the infection). Cell type and time point are not known.

This chain connects TRBV5-1 to TRBJ2-3; D ambiguous. V shed 0 bases and J shed 1 base, with 9 bases lying between them. There are 15 residues in the CDR3. Germline values: CDR1 SGHRS, CDR2 YFSETQ. The CDR3 bases are TGCGCCAGCAGCTTGGGGAACAGCGGCACAGATACGCAGTATTTT. This codes for CASSLGNSGTDTQYF.

This clonotype was detected ten times or more. V gene TRBV7-9 combines with J gene TRBJ2-7; no reliable D call. Trimming stripped 4 bases from V and 3 bases from J, with 10 bases between. Germline V gene sequence: CDR1 SEHNR, CDR2 FQNEAQ (reference sequence). This CDR3 is built from 13 residues. The CDR3 coding sequence is TGTGCCAGCAGCTCAGATACCATCTACGAGCAGTACTTC. Amino acid sequence: CASSSDTIYEQYF. The variable domain in full, with the rest retrieved from reference TRBV7-9 and TRBJ2-7, is DTGVSQNPRHKITKRGQNVTFRCDPISEHNRLYWYRQTLGQGPEFLTYFQNEAQLEKSRLLSDRFSAERPKGSFSTLEIQRTEQGDSAMYLCASSSDTIYEQYFGPGTRLTVT.

This clonotype was seen more than once but under ten times. This rearrangement joins TRBV20-1 to TRBJ2-7; the D gene is possibly TRBD2 (6 bases). The germline CDR1 and CDR2 sequences are DFQATT and SNEGSKA (reference sequence). The CDR3 has 14 residues. Between the trimmed V and J ends, which lost 6 bases and 0 bases, there was a span of 15 bases. CDR3: CSAKWADYSYEQYF. The CDR3 DNA is TGCAGTGCCAAGTGGGCGGACTACTCCTACGAGCAGTACTTC.

This clonotype has a handful of counts. This chain uses TRBV10-3 with TRBJ2-2; D may match TRBD1 or TRBD2 (5 bases each). The CDR3 consists of 16 residues. With 7 bases removed from V and 0 bases from J, the gap between germline ends came to 15 bases. The V gene's germline CDR1 is ENHRY and CDR2 SYGVKD. The CDR3 sequence is CAITPLGDANTGELFF. CDR3 bases: TGTGCCATCACACCCTTAGGGGACGCGAACACCGGGGAGCTGTTTTTT.

This rearrangement joins TRBV19 to TRBJ1-5; no clear D gene. The CDR3 spans 12 residues. Germline V gene data show CDR1 as LNHDA and CDR2 as SQIVND (reference sequence). The germline V and J ends were trimmed by 9 bases and 4 bases, with 10 bases remaining between them. The CDR3 sequence: CASGPLNQPQHF. CDR3 nucleotide sequence: TGTGCCAGCGGGCCCCTAAATCAGCCCCAGCATTTT.

This chain uses TRBV5-1 with TRBJ2-7; the D gene is possibly TRBD1 (5 bases). CDR3 length: 14 residues. V dropped 4 bases and J dropped 4 bases, with 15 bases sitting between them. Germline-derived CDR1 and CDR2 are SGHRS and YFSETQ. CDR3 in amino acids: CASSPTRAGYEQYF. The CDR3 DNA follows: TGCGCCAGCAGCCCGACCAGGGCCGGGTACGAGCAGTACTTC.

This rearrangement joins TRBV5-1 to TRBJ2-7, with D perhaps TRBD1 (5 bases). Trimming removed 1 base from V and 6 bases from J, with 11 bases in between. CDR3 length equals 13 residues. Germline lookup yields CDR1 SGHRS and CDR2 YFSETQ. The CDR3 DNA is TGCGCCAGCAGCTTGTCATCAGGGCCCGAGCAGTACTTC. Its protein is CASSLSSGPEQYF.

The CDR3, as DNA: TGTGCCAGCAGCGCGCTGACGACTCGGAGCACAGATACGCAGTATTTT. It is translated as CASSALTTRSTDTQYF. This sequence joins TRBV9 and TRBJ2-3; no clear D. CDR3 length equals 16 residues. CDR1 is SGDLS and CDR2 is YYNGEE in the germline V gene. V was cut by 3 bases and J by 0 bases, with 14 bases left in between.

The chain uses TRBV11-2 and TRBJ2-5; D is unresolved. The CDR3 covers 17 residues. V lost 4 bases to trimming and J lost 2 bases, with 20 bases between them. CDR1 is SGHAT, CDR2 FQNNGV, per germline. CDR3 in amino acids: CASSSPQRGSPQETQYF. The CDR3 DNA is TGTGCCAGCAGCTCACCCCAGCGCGGAAGCCCACAAGAGACCCAGTACTTC.

V usage is TRBV18 and J usage is TRBJ2-7; D tentatively fits TRBD1 or TRBD2 (5 bases each). V gave up 3 bases and J gave up 4 bases, with 13 bases separating them. The CDR3 has 14 amino acids. Germline loops: CDR1 KGHSH, CDR2 LQKENI. CDR3 sequence: CASSPQGTGYEQYF. The CDR3 region has the DNA TGTGCCAGCTCACCGCAGGGCACGGGGTACGAGCAGTACTTC.

This clonotype was seen more than once but under ten times. The chain has TRBV12-3 or TRBV12-4 and TRBJ1-1; a weak D match, TRBD1 (6 bases). V shed 8 bases and J shed 11 bases, with 15 bases lying between them. The CDR3 length is 11 residues. CDR3 DNA sequence: TGTGCCAGCTGCGGTGCGGGGGCGGCTTTCTTT. Its protein is CASCGAGAAFF.

Worth noting for this clonotype: A read error may be the cause here, since a much bigger clone is one base away. This chain joins TRBV9 and TRBJ2-2, with 8 positions matching TRBD2. J gave up 6 bases and V 2 bases, and 6 bases lay outside the gene matches. The CDR3 extends over 15 amino acids. CDR1 is SGDLS and CDR2 is YYNGEE in the germline V gene. The CDR3 region is CASSVSGKDAGELFF. The CDR3 bases are TGTGCCAGCAGCGTTAGCGGGAAAGACGCCGGGGAGCTGTTTTTT.

The chain recombines TRBV7-3 with TRBJ1-3; a possible D gene is TRBD1 (5 bases). There are 13 residues in the CDR3. V lost 5 bases and J lost 4, with 9 bases in between. Germline CDR1 SGHTA, CDR2 FQGTGA. CDR3: CASSRDEGNTIYF. The CDR3 coding sequence is TGTGCCAGCAGCCGGGACGAAGGAAACACCATATATTTT.

The chain employs TRBV6-5 and TRBJ1-5; D is possibly TRBD1 (6 bases). V lost 2 bases and J 5 bases, leaving 13 bases between the germline ends. Germline V gives CDR1 MNHEY, CDR2 SVGAGI. This CDR3 region has 15 residues. CDR3 coding DNA: TGTGCCAGCAGTTACGGGGGCGGCCTGGATCAGCCCCAGCATTTT. This encodes CASSYGGGLDQPQHF.

This CDR3 is CASSQDGRGYTF. CDR3 coding DNA: TGTGCCAGCAGCCAAGATGGCCGTGGCTACACCTTC. The rearrangement uses TRBV4-2 and TRBJ1-2; no reliable D call. Between the trimmed V and J ends, which lost 0 bases and 7 bases, there was a span of 6 bases. CDR3 size: 12 residues. Germline loops: CDR1 LGHNA, CDR2 YNFKEQ.

The chain combines TRBV24-1 with TRBJ2-5, with 8 bases identical to TRBD1. The CDR3 runs 17 residues. Germline lookup yields CDR1 KGHDR and CDR2 SFDVKD. Unmatched junction bases numbered 12, after V lost 2 bases and J lost 5 bases. The CDR3 reads CATSDSFATGGPETQYF. The CDR3 DNA sequence: TGTGCCACCAGTGATTCCTTCGCCACAGGGGGGCCCGAGACCCAGTACTTC.

This clonotype was found a few times. This chain uses TRBV7-2 with TRBJ1-2; D is possibly TRBD1 (6 bases). The CDR3 runs to 13 residues. Between the trimmed V and J ends, which lost 8 bases and 0 bases, there was a span of 10 bases. CDR1 is SGHTA and CDR2 is FQGNSA in the germline V gene. The CDR3 nucleotides are TGTGCCAGCGCGGGACAAGCTAACTATGGCTACACCTTC. Its protein is CASAGQANYGYTF. Looking up the rest from reference TRBV7-2 and TRBJ1-2 gives the full variable domain: GAGVSQSPSNKVTEKGKDVELRCDPISGHTALYWYRQSLGQGLEFLIYFQGNSAPDKSGLPSDRFSAERTGGSVSTLTIQRTQQEDSAVYLCASAGQANYGYTFGSGTRLTVV.

The rearrangement links TRBV7-9 to TRBJ2-5; no reliable D call. CDR3 length equals 13 residues. CDR1 is SEHNR, CDR2 FQNEAQ, per germline (reference sequence). Trimming removed 1 base from V and 4 bases from J, with 7 bases in between. CDR3 in amino acids: CASSLDLLETQYF. The DNA for the CDR3 is TGTGCCAGCAGCTTAGACCTTTTAGAGACCCAGTACTTC. Complete variable domain (other parts from reference TRBV7-9 and TRBJ2-5): DTGVSQNPRHKITKRGQNVTFRCDPISEHNRLYWYRQTLGQGPEFLTYFQNEAQLEKSRLLSDRFSAERPKGSFSTLEIQRTEQGDSAMYLCASSLDLLETQYFGPGTRLLVL.

This clonotype was seen a few times. This rearrangement joins TRBV12-3 or TRBV12-4 to TRBJ2-5; D gene uncertain. The CDR3 covers 13 residues. V gave up 2 bases and J gave up 3 bases, with 7 bases separating them. This CDR3 reads CASSLRSKETQYF. DNA of the CDR3: TGTGCCAGCAGTTTACGAAGTAAAGAGACCCAGTACTTC.

The CDR3 spells CASSSTTGTSGRYEQYF. The CDR3 bases are TGTGCCAGCAGTTCCACCACCGGGACTAGCGGGAGGTACGAGCAGTACTTC. The chain links TRBV12-3 or TRBV12-4 to TRBJ2-7; 15 bases are a match to TRBD2. CDR3 size: 17 residues. The junction had 8 bases not matched to a gene; V was cut back by 4 bases and J by 4 bases.

The V call is TRBV11-3, the J call TRBJ1-2, with no clear D. V shed 5 bases and J shed 5 bases, with 18 bases lying between them. Germline V gene sequence: CDR1 SGHNT, CDR2 YENEEA. The CDR3 spans 15 residues. The CDR3 coding sequence is TGTGCCAGCAGCCCAAGGGCTCAAATGGGATATGGCTACACCTTC. Translation: CASSPRAQMGYGYTF.

Ten or more counts support this clonotype. V and J are TRBV5-1 and TRBJ2-7, with D perhaps TRBD2 (5 bases). V was pared by 5 bases and J by 2 bases, with 8 bases between. Germline loops: CDR1 SGHRS, CDR2 YFSETQ. The CDR3 sequence is 12 residues long. The CDR3 sequence: CASSSVTYEQYF. The CDR3 DNA is TGCGCCAGCAGTAGCGTCACCTACGAGCAGTACTTC. Based on the CDR3 plus reference TRBV5-1 and TRBJ2-7, the full variable domain is KAGVTQTPRYLIKTRGQQVTLSCSPISGHRSVSWYQQTPGQGLQFLFEYFSETQRNKGNFPGRFSGRQFSNSRSEMNVSTLELGDSALYLCASSSVTYEQYFGPGTRLTVT.

The V and J genes are TRBV4-3 and TRBJ2-1; D is possibly TRBD1 (5 bases). V was cut by 1 base and J by 9 bases, with 10 bases left in between. The germline V gene has CDR1 LGHNA and CDR2 YSLEER. The CDR3 spans 13 residues. CDR3 DNA: TGCGCCAGCAGCCAAGTACTACAGGCTGAGCAGTTCTTC. This codes for CASSQVLQAEQFF.

The J gene is TRBJ1-2, the V gene TRBV10-3; D is possibly TRBD1 (6 bases). Between the trimmed V and J ends, which lost 9 bases and 5 bases, there was a span of 19 bases. The V gene's germline CDR1 is ENHRY and CDR2 SYGVKD. This CDR3 is 14 amino acids long. In DNA form, the CDR3 reads TGTGCCATTTGCTCGGCAGGGGCAGATTATGGCTACACCTTC. This translates into CAICSAGADYGYTF.

V is TRBV5-1 and J is TRBJ1-1; tentative D call: TRBD1 (6 bases). The CDR3 covers 16 residues. The V gene lost 0 bases and the J gene lost 1 base, with 13 bases spanning the gap. Germline V gives CDR1 SGHRS, CDR2 YFSETQ. The CDR3 DNA follows: TGCGCCAGCAGCTTGGAAACAGGGCGCAAGAACACTGAAGCTTTCTTT. Its protein product is CASSLETGRKNTEAFF.